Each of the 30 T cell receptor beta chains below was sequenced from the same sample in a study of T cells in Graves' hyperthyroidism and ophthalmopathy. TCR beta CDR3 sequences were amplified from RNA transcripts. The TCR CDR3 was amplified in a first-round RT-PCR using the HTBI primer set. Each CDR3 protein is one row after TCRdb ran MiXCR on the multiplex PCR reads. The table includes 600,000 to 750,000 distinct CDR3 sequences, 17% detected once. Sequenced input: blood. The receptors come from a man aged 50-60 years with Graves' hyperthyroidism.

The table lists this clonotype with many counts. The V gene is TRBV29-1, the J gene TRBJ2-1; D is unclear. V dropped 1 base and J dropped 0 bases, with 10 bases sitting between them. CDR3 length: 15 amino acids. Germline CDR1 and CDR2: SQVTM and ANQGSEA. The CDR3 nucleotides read TGCAGCGTTGAAGGCTACCGGAGCTCCTACAATGAGCAGTTCTTC. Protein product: CSVEGYRSSYNEQFF.

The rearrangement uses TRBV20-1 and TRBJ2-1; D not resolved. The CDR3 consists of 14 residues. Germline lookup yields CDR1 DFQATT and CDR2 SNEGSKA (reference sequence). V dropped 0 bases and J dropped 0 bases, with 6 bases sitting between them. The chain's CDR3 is CSARDSSSYNEQFF. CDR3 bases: TGCAGTGCTAGAGATTCGAGCTCCTACAATGAGCAGTTCTTC.

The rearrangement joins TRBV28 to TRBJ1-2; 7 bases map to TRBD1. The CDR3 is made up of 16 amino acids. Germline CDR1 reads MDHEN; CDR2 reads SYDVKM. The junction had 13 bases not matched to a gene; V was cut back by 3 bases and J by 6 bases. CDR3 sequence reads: CASSFIARQGPHGYTF. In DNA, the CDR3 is TGTGCCAGCAGTTTCATAGCCCGACAGGGACCCCATGGCTACACCTTC.

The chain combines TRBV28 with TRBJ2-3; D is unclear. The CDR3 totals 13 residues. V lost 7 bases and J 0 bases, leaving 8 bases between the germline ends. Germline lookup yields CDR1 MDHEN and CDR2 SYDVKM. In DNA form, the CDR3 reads TGTGCCAGCACCCAGAGCAGCACAGATACGCAGTATTTT. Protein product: CASTQSSTDTQYF.

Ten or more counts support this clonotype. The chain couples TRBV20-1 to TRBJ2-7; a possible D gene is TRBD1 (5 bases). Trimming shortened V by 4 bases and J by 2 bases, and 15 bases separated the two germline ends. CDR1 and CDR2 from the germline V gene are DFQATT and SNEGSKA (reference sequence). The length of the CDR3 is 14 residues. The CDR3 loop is CSAIIRDSTYEQYF. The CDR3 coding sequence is TGCAGTGCTATAATCAGGGATTCGACCTACGAGCAGTACTTC.

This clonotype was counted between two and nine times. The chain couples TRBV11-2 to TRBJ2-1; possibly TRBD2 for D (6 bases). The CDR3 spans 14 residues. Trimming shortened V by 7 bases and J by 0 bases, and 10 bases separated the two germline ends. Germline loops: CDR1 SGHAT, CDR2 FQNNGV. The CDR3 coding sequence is TGTGCCAGCATAGGGGAGGTCTCCTACAATGAGCAGTTCTTC. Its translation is CASIGEVSYNEQFF.

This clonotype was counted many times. For the CDR3, the DNA is TGTGCCAGCAAAGATGGACAGGCCGGAGAGCAGCCCCAGCATTTT. Translating it yields CASKDGQAGEQPQHF. The chain has TRBV27 and TRBJ1-5; the match to TRBD1 covers 7 bases. Trimming removed 7 bases from V and 7 bases from J; junction bases left unmatched: 13. Germline CDR1 and CDR2: MNHEY and SMNVEV (reference sequence). The CDR3 sequence is 15 residues long.

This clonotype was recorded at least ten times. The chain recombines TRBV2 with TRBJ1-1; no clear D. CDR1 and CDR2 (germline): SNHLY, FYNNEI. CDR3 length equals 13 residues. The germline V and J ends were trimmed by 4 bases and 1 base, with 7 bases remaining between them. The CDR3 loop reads CASSVESNTEAFF. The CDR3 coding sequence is TGTGCCAGCAGTGTTGAATCGAACACTGAAGCTTTCTTT.

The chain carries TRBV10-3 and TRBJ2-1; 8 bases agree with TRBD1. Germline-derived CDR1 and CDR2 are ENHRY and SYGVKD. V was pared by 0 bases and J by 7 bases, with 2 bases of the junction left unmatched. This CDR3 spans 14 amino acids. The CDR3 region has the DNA TGTGCCATCAGTGAGTCGGGGACAGGTAATGAGCAGTTCTTC. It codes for CAISESGTGNEQFF.

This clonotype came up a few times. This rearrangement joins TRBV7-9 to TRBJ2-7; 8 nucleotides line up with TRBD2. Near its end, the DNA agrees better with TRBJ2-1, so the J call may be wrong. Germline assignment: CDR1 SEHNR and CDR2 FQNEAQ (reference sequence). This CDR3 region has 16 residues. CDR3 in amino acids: CASSLVGTRRLEEQFF. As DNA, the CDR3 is TGTGCCAGCAGCTTAGTCGGGACTAGGAGGTTAGAGGAGCAGTTCTTC.

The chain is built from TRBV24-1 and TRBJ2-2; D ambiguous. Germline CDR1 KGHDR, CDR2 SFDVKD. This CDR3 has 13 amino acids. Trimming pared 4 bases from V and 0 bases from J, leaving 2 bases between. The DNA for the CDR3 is TGTGCCACCAGTGACCCGAACACCGGGGAGCTGTTTTTT. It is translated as CATSDPNTGELFF.

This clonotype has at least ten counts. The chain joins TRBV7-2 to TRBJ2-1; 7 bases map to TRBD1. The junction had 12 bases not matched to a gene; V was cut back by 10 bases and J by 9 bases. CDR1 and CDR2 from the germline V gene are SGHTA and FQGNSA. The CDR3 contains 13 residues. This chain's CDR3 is CATQTGYIGEQFF. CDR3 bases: TGTGCCACGCAGACAGGGTACATTGGTGAGCAGTTCTTC.

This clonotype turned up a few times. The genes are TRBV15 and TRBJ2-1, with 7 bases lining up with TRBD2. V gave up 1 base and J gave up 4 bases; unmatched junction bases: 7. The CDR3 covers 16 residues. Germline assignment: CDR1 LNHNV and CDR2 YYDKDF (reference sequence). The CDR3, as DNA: TGTGCCACCAGCAGAGCCCAATCGGGAGGTTACAATGAGCAGTTCTTC. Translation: CATSRAQSGGYNEQFF. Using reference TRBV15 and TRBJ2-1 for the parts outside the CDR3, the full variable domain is DAMVIQNPRYQVTQFGKPVTLSCSQTLNHNVMYWYQQKSSQAPKLLFHYYDKDFNNEADTPDNFQSRRPNTSFCFLDIRSPGLGDTAMYLCATSRAQSGGYNEQFFGPGTRLTVL.

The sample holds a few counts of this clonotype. The CDR3 here is CASSHLRETQYF. For the CDR3, the DNA is TGTGCCAGCAGCCACCTCAGAGAGACCCAGTACTTC. The J gene is TRBJ2-5, the V gene TRBV3-1, with no clear D. Germline V gives CDR1 LGHDT, CDR2 YNNKEL (reference sequence). Trimming took off 3 bases at V and 4 bases at J, with 6 bases between the two ends. This CDR3 spans 12 amino acids.

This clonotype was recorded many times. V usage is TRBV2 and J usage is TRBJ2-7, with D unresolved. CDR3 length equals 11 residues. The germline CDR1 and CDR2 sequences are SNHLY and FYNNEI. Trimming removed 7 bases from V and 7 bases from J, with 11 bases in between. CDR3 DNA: TGTGCCAGCACCAGAATACCAGAGCAGTACTTC. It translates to CASTRIPEQYF.

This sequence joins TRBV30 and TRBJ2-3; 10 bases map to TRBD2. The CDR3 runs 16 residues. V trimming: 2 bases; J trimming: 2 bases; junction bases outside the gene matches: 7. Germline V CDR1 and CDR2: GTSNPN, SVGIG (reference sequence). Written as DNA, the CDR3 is TGTGCCTGGAGTCTCTCACTAGCGGGATCCACAGATACGCAGTATTTT. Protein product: CAWSLSLAGSTDTQYF.

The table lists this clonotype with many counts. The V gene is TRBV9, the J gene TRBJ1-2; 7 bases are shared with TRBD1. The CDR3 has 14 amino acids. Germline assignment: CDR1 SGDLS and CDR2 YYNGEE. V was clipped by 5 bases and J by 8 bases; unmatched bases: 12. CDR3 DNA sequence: TGTGCCAGCAGAAATTGGGACAGCGCTATAGGCTACACCTTC. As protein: CASRNWDSAIGYTF.

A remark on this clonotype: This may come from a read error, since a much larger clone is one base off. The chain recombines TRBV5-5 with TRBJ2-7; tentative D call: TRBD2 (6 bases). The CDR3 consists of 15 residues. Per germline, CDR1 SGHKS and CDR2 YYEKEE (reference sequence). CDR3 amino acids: CASSSNSGTSYEQCF. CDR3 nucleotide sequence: TGTGCCAGCAGCTCCAACTCCGGGACTTCGTACGAGCAGTGCTTC.

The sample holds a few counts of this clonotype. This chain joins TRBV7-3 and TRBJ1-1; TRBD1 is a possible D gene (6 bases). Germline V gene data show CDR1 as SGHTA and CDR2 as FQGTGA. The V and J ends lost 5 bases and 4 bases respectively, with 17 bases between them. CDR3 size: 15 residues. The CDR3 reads CASSPGGGGSTEAFF. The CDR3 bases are TGTGCCAGCAGCCCGGGGGGCGGAGGGAGCACTGAAGCTTTCTTT.

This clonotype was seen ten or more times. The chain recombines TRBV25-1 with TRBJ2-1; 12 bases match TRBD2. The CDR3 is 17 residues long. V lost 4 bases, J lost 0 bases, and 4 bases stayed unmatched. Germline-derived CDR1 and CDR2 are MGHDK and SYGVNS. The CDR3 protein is CASSGGLAGSSYNEQFF. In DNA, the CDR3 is TGTGCCAGCAGTGGAGGACTAGCGGGAAGCTCCTACAATGAGCAGTTCTTC.

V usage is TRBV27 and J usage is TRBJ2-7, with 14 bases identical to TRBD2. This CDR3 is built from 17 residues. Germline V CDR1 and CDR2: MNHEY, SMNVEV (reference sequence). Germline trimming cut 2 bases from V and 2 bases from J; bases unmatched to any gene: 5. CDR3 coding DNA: TGTGCCAGCAGTTTAAGACTAGCGGGAGGGTTCCCCTACGAGCAGTACTTC. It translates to CASSLRLAGGFPYEQYF.

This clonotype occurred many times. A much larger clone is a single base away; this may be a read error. CDR3 residues: CASSEEGNYGYTF. CDR3 nucleotide sequence: TGTGCCAGCAGTGAAGAGGGAAACTATGGCTACACCTTC. J is TRBJ1-2 and V is TRBV25-1; D remains unclear. The CDR3 is 13 amino acids. Trimming removed 2 bases at V and 2 bases at J, with 6 bases between. Looked up from germline, CDR1 is MGHDK and CDR2 is SYGVNS.

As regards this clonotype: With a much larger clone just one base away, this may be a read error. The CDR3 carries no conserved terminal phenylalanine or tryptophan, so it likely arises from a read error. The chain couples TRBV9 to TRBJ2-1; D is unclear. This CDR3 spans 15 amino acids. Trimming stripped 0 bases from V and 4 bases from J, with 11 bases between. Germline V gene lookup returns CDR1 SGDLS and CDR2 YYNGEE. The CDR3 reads CASSVGTRRYNEQFS. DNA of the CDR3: TGTGCCAGCAGCGTAGGCACGCGCCGTTACAATGAGCAGTTCTCC.

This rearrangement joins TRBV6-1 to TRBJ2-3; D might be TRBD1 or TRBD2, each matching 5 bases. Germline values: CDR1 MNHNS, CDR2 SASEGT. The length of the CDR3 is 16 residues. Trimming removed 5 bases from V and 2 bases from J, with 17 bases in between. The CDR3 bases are TGTGCCAGCAGTTCGCCTGGGACGGAACTCACAGATACGCAGTATTTT. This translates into CASSSPGTELTDTQYF.

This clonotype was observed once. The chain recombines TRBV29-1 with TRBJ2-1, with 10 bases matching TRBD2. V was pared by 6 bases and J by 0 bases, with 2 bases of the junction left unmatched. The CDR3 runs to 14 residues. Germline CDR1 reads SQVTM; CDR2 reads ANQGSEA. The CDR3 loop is CSVGLAVSYNEQFF. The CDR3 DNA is TGCAGCGTCGGACTAGCGGTCTCCTACAATGAGCAGTTCTTC.

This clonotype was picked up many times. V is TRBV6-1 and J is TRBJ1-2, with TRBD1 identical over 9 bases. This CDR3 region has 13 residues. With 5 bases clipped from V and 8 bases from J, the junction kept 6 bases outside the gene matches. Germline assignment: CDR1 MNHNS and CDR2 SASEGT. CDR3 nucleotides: TGTGCCAGCAGTTGGACAGGGGCGCAGGGCTACACCTTC. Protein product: CASSWTGAQGYTF.

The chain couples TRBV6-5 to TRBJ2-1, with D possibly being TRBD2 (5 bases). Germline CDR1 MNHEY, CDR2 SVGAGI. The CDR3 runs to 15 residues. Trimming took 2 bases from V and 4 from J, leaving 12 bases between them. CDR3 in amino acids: CASSYALGKYNEQFF. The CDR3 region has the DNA TGTGCCAGCAGTTACGCACTAGGGAAGTACAATGAGCAGTTCTTC.

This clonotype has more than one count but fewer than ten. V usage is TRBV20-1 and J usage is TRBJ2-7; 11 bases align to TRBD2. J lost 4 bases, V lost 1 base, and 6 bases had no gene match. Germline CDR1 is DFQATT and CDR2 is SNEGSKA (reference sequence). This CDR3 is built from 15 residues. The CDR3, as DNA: TGCAGTGCTAGAGCTGGGACTAGCGGACGATACGAGCAGTACTTC. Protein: CSARAGTSGRYEQYF.

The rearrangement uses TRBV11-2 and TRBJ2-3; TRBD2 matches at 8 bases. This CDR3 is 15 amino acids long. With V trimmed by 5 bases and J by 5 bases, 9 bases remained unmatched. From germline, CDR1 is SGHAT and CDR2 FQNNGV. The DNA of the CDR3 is TGTGCCAGCAGCCGGGGGGGGGCGGCGGGAGATACGCAGTATTTT. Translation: CASSRGGAAGDTQYF. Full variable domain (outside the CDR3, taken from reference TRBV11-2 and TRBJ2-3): EAGVAQSPRYKIIEKRQSVAFWCNPISGHATLYWYQQILGQGPKLLIQFQNNGVVDDSQLPKDRFSAERLKGVDSTLKIQPAKLEDSAVYLCASSRGGAAGDTQYFGPGTRLTVL.

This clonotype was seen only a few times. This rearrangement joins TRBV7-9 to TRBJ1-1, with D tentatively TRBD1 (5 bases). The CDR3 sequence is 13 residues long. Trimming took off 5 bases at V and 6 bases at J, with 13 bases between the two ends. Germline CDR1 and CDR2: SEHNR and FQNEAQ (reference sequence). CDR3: CASSPPGTPEAFF. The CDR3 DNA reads TGTGCCAGCAGCCCGCCCGGGACTCCTGAAGCTTTCTTT.